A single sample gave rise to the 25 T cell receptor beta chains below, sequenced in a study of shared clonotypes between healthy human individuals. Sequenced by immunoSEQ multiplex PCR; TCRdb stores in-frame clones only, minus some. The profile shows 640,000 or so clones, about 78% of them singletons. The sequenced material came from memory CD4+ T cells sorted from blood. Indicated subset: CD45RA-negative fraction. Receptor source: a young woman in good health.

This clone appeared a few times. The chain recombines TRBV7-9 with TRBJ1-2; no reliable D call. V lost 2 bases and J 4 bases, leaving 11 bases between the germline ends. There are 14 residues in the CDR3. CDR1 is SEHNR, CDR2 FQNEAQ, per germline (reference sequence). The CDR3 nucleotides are TGTGCCAGCAGCTTACTGGCCGAGGTCTATGGCTACACCTTC. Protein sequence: CASSLLAEVYGYTF.

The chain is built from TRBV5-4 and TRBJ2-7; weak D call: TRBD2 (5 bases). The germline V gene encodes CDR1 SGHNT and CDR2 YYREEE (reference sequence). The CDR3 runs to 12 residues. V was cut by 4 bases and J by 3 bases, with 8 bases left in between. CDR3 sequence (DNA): TGTGCCAGCAGCCCCGGGAACTACGAGCAGTACTTC. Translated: CASSPGNYEQYF.

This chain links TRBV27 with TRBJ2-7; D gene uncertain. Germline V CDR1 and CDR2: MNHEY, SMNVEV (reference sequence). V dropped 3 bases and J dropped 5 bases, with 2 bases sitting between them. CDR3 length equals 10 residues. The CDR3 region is CASSFNEQYF. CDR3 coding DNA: TGTGCCAGCAGTTTTAACGAGCAGTACTTC.

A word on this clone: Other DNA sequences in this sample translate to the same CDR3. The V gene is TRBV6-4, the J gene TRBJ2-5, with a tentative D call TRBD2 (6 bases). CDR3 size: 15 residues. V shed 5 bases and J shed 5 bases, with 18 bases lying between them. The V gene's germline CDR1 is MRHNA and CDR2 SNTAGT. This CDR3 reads CASSITGLRGETQYF. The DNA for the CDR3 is TGTGCCAGCAGTATAACAGGCCTACGGGGGGAGACCCAGTACTTC.

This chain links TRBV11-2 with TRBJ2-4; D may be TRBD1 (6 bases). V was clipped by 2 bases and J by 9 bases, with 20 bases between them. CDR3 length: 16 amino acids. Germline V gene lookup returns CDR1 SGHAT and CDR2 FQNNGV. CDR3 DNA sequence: TGTGCCAGCAGCTTATCACAGGGACCAAAACTAGGCATTCAGTACTTC. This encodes CASSLSQGPKLGIQYF.

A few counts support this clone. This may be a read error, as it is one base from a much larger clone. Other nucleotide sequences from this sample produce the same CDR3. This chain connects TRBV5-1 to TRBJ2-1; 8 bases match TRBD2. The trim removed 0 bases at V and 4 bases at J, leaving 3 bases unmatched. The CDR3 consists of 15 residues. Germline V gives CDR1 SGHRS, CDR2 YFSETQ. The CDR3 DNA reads TGCGCCAGCAGCTTGGAATCTAGCGGGTACAATGAGCAGTTCTTC. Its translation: CASSLESSGYNEQFF.

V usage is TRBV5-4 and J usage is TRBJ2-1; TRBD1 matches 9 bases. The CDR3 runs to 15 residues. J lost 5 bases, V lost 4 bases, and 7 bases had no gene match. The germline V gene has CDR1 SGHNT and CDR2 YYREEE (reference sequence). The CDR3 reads CASSAPGTGNNEQFF. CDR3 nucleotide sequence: TGTGCCAGCAGCGCGCCCGGGACAGGGAACAATGAGCAGTTCTTC. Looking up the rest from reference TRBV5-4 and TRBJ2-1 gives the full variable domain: ETGVTQSPTHLIKTRGQQVTLRCSSQSGHNTVSWYQQALGQGPQFIFQYYREEENGRGNFPPRFSGLQFPNYSSELNVNALELDDSALYLCASSAPGTGNNEQFFGPGTRLTVL.

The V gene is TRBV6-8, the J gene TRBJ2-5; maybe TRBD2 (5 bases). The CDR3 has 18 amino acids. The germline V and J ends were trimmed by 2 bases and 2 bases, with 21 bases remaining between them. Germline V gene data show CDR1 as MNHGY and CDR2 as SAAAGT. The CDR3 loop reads CASSYPFPAEDSQETQYF. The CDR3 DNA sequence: TGTGCCAGCAGTTACCCTTTTCCAGCGGAGGACTCTCAAGAGACCCAGTACTTC.

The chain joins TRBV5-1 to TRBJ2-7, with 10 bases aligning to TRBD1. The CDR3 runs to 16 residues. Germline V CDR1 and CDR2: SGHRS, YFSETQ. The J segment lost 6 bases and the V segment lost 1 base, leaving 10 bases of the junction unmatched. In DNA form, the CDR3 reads TGCGCCAGCAGCTTGAAGGCCGGGACAGGGGTCTTCGAGCAGTACTTC. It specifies CASSLKAGTGVFEQYF.

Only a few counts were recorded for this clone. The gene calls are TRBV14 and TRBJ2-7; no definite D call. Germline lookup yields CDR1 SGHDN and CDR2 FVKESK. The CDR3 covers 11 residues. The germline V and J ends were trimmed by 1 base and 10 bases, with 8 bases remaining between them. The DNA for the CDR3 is TGTGCCAGCAGCCAAGCCCAGGTCCAGTACTTC. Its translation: CASSQAQVQYF.

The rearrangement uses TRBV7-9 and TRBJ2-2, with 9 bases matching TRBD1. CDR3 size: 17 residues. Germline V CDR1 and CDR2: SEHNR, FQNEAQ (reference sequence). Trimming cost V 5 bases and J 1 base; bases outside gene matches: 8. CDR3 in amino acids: CASSPSPGQGNTGELFF. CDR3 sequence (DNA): TGTGCCAGCAGCCCGAGTCCGGGACAGGGGAACACCGGGGAGCTGTTTTTT. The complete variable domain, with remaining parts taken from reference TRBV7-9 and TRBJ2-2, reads DTGVSQNPRHKITKRGQNVTFRCDPISEHNRLYWYRQTLGQGPEFLTYFQNEAQLEKSRLLSDRFSAERPKGSFSTLEIQRTEQGDSAMYLCASSPSPGQGNTGELFFGEGSRLTVL.

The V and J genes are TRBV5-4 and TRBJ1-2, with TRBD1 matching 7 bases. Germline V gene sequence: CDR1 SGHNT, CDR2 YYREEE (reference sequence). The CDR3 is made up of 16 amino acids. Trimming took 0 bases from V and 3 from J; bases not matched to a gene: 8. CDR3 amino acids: CASSLDMAGGDYGYTF. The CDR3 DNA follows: TGTGCCAGCAGCTTGGATATGGCAGGGGGGGACTATGGCTACACCTTC.

CDR3 DNA: TGTGCCAGCAGTTACTCTAGGAGGATCAGAAGTGAAGCTTTCTTT. This translates into CASSYSRRIRSEAFF. The chain is built from TRBV6-5 and TRBJ1-1; D is unclear. Germline CDR1 reads MNHEY; CDR2 reads SVGAGI. Deletions cut 0 bases from V and 7 bases from J, with 15 bases between. This CDR3 spans 15 amino acids.

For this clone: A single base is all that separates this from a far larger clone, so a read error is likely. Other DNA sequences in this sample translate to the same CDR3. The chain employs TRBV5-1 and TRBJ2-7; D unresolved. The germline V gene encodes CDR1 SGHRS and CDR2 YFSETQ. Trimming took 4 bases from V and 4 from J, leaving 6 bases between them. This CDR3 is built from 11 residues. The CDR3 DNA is TGCGCCAGCAGCGGCGAATACGAGCAGTACTTC. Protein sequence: CASSGEYEQYF.

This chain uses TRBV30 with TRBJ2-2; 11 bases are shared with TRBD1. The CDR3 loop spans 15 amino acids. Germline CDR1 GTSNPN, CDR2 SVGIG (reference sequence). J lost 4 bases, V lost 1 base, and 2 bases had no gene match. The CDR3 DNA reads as TGTGCCTGGAGTGAGGGACAGGGGGTCACCGGGGAGCTGTTTTTT. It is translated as CAWSEGQGVTGELFF.

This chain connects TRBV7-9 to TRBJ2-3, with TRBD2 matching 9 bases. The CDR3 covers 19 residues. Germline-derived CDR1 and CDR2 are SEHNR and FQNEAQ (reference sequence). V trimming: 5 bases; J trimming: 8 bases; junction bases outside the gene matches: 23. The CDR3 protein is CASSTDGYSGSAHSRTQYF. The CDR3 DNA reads TGTGCCAGCAGCACGGACGGATATAGCGGGAGCGCTCATTCGCGTACGCAGTATTTT.

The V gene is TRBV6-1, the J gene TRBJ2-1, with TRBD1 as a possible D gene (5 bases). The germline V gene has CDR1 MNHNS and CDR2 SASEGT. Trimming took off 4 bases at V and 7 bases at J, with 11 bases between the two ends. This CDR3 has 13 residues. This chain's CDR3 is CASSGQTANEQFF. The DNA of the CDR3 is TGTGCCAGCAGTGGACAGACAGCAAATGAGCAGTTCTTC.

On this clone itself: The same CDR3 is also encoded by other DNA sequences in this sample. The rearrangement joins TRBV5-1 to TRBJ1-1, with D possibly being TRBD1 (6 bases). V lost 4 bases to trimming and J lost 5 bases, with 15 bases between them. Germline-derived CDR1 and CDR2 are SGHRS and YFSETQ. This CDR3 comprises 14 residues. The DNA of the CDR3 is TGCGCCAGCAGCCCGAGGGTAGGGGGGACTGAAGCTTTCTTT. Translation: CASSPRVGGTEAFF.

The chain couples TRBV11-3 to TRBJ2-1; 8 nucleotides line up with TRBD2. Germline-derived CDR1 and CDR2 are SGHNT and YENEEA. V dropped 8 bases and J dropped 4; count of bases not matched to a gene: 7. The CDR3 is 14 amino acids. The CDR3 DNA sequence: TGTGCCAGCGCAAGCGGGAGTCAGTACAATGAGCAGTTCTTC. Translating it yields CASASGSQYNEQFF. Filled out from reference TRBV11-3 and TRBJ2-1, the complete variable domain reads EAGVVQSPRYKIIEKKQPVAFWCNPISGHNTLYWYLQNLGQGPELLIRYENEEAVDDSQLPKDRFSAERLKGVDSTLKIQPAELGDSAVYLCASASGSQYNEQFFGPGTRLTVL.

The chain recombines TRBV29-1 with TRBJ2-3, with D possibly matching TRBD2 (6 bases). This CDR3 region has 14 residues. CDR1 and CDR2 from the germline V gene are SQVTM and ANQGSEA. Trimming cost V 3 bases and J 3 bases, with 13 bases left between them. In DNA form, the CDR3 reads TGCAGCGTTGACACCGGGAGCCGGACAGATACGCAGTATTTT. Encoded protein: CSVDTGSRTDTQYF.

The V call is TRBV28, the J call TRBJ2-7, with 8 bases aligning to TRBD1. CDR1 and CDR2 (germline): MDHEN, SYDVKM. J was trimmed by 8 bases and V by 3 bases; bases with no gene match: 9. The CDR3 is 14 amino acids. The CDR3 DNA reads TGTGCCAGCAGTTTTAGCGGAGCAGGGGGCAAGCAGTACTTC. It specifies CASSFSGAGGKQYF.

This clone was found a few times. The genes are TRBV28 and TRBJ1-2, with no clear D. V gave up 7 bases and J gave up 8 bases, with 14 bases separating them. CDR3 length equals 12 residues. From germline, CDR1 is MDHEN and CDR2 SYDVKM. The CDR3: CASNKIPSGYTF. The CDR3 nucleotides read TGTGCCAGCAATAAAATTCCCTCGGGCTACACCTTC.

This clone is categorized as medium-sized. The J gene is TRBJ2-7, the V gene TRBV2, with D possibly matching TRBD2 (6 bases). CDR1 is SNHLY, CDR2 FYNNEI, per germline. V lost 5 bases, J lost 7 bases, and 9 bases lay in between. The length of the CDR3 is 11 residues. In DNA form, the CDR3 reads TGTGCCAGCAGTAATAGCGGAGAGCAGTACTTC. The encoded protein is CASSNSGEQYF.

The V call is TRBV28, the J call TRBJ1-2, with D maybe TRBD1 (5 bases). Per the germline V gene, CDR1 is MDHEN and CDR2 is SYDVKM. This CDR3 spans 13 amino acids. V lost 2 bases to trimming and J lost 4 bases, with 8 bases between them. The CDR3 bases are TGTGCCAGCAGTTTACCAGGGCCCTATGGCTACACCTTC. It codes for CASSLPGPYGYTF.

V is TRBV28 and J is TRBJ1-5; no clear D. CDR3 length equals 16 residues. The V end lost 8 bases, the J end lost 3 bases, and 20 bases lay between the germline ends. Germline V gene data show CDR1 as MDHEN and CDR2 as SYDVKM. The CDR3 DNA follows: TGTGCCAGCTTTAGGGAGCGGGTCTCCTACAATCAGCCCCAGCATTTT. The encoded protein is CASFRERVSYNQPQHF.